The clone carrying this T cell receptor (beta chain) has a handful of counts. What it recognizes is unknown. PCR employed 60 Vbeta and 13 Jbeta primers. Some clones are missing from TCRdb's copy, which holds only in-frame ones; the method was immunoSEQ multiplex PCR. Of under 95,000 clones in the sample, approximately 7.6% were seen once. The sample comes from a study of cytomegalovirus exposure and HLA in healthy donors. Study results and caveats: Generally TCR sequences proved uncommon, though certain public TCRs appeared in numerous donors.

Donors had nominal health at sampling but likely had unrecorded immune exposures. Germline CDR1 reads SGDLS; CDR2 reads YYNGEE. With 4 bases clipped from V and 2 bases from J, the junction kept 5 bases outside the gene matches. The length of the CDR3 is 15 residues. The sequence derives from a man aged 50 to 59 in good health and CMV-seronegative. The V call is TRBV9, the J call TRBJ2-2; 7 bases are shared with TRBD2. The sequencing input was PBMCs. Here the CDR3 DNA reads TGTGCCAGCAGCCCCGGGGGGAGCAACACCGGGGAGCTGTTTTTT. It codes for CASSPGGSNTGELFF.